This T cell receptor beta chain is from a study of control samples from healthy donors and cancer patients. In its sample, this clone was seen once. The junction had 6 bases not matched to a gene; V was cut back by 1 base and J by 5 bases. CDR3 length equals 15 residues. Per the germline V gene, CDR1 is LGHDT and CDR2 is YNNKEL (reference sequence). Method: immunoSEQ multiplex PCR; TCRdb's copy keeps in-frame clones and lacks some. The sample carries around 110,000 clones, 85% to 90% recorded once. The sequencing input was PBMCs. This clonotype originated in a woman aged 50 to 60 with colorectal cancer. V gene TRBV3-1 (or the pseudogene TRBV3-2) combines with J gene TRBJ2-3; 7 bases line up with TRBD2. The CDR3 sequence is CASSQVGGGGDTQYF. CDR3 in DNA: TGTGCCAGCAGCCAAGTAGGCGGCGGGGGAGATACGCAGTATTTT.